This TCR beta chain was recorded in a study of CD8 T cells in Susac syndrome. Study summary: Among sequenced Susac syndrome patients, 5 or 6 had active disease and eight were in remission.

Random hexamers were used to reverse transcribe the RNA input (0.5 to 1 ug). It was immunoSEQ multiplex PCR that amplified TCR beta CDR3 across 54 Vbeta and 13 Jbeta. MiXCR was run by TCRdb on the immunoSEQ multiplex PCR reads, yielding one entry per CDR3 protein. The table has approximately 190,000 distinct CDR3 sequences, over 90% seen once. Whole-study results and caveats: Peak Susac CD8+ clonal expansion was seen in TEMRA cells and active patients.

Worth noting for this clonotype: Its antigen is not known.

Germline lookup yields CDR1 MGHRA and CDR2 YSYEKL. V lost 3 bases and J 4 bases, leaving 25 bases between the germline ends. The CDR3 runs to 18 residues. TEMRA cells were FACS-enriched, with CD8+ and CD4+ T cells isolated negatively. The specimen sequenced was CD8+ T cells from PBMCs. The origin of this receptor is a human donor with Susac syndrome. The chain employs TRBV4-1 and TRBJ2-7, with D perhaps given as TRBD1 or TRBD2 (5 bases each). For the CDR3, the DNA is TGCGCCAGCAGCCACTTACCAGGGACCGGAAGTACCTTGTACGAGCAGTACTTC. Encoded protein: CASSHLPGTGSTLYEQYF.